These T cell receptor beta chains were read from a single sample in a study of a mutant IDH1 vaccine in newly diagnosed glioma. Their cognate antigens are unknown. Clones were read by immunoSEQ multiplex PCR, and TCRdb kept only the in-frame ones, dropping some. The repertoire includes 45,000 to 60,000 clones, around 90% of them detected once, and under 2.5% sits in the top ten. Sequencing used PBMCs, obtained from a glioma patient whose treatment included an IDH1 peptide vaccine. The receptors were sampled from a man aged 45-65 years with glioma. The CDR3 runs from the conserved cysteine through the conserved F or W. D genes are given only for firm matches. A row's size may be missing; if present it is once, few, many or a size class.

TRBJ1-1 TRBV6-5 NA NA TGTGCCAGCAGTTCTCCCGGGAACACTGAAGCTTTCTTT CASSSPGNTEAFF
TRBJ1-1 TRBV18 NA NA TGTGCCAGCTCACCGAACCGCCCGGGGGTGGGTGACACTGAAGCTTTCTTT CASSPNRPGVGDTEAFF
TRBJ2-7 TRBV2 NA TRBD2 TGTGCCAGCAGTGGCGGGGGTGGTGCCTACGAGCAGTACTTC CASSGGGGAYEQYF
TRBJ2-3 TRBV11-2 NA TRBD1 TGTGCCAGCAGCTTGACAGGGGGCGAGGTAGATACGCAGTATTTT CASSLTGGEVDTQYF
TRBJ1-1 TRBV2 NA TRBD1 TGTGCCAGCGGGACAGGGGTCGGGGCTTTCTTT CASGTGVGAFF
TRBJ1-4 TRBV2 NA NA TGTGCCAGCAGGGCGAACAGTGCCACCGTTGAAAAACTGTTTTTT CASRANSATVEKLFF
TRBJ2-1 TRBV4-1 once TRBD2 TGCGCCAGCAGCCAAGGTAGCGGGGACTCCTACAATGAGCAGTTCTTC CASSQGSGDSYNEQFF
TRBJ1-3 TRBV2 NA TRBD1 TGTGCCAGCAGTCGAGACAGGGGAGGGAACACCATATATTTT CASSRDRGGNTIYF
TRBJ2-5 TRBV27 NA NA TGTGCCAGCGTAGAAGTCGGACCCCCTAAGCTTGAGACCCAGTACTTC CASVEVGPPKLETQYF
TRBJ2-5 TRBV10-2 once NA TGCGCCAGCAGTGGAGGCAGGGCGTGGGAGACCCAGTACTTC CASSGGRAWETQYF
TRBJ1-2 TRBV4-1 NA NA TGCGCCAGCACAGGGGATAACTATGGCTACACCTTC CASTGDNYGYTF
TRBJ2-4 TRBV2 NA NA TGTGCCAGCAGAAATCCTGGGGGGGCCGGAAACATTCAGTACTTC CASRNPGGAGNIQYF
TRBJ2-2 TRBV9 NA TRBD1 TGTGCCAGCAGCCCGGGGACAGGGACCGGGGAGCTGTTTTTT CASSPGTGTGELFF
TRBJ2-2 TRBV5-6 NA TRBD1 TGTGCCAGCAGCTTGGCCGGGACAGGGGGCACCGGGGAGCTGTTTTTT CASSLAGTGGTGELFF
TRBJ1-3 TRBV7-8 NA NA TGTGCCAGCAGCTTAGTCGGGAGGGGAAACACCATATATTTT CASSLVGRGNTIYF
TRBJ2-3 TRBV7-2 NA NA TGTGCCAGCAGCTTACAGGGTTTCGGCACAGATACGCAGTATTTT CASSLQGFGTDTQYF
TRBJ2-3 TRBV28 NA TRBD1 TGTGCCAGCAGTCTCGGGACAGGGTTATTTACGCAGTATTTT CASSLGTGLFTQYF
TRBJ1-1 TRBV6-4 NA TRBD1 TGTGCCAGCAGTGACTCGACAGGGGGGAACACTGAAGCTTTCTTT CASSDSTGGNTEAFF
TRBJ2-7 TRBV19 NA NA TGTGCCAGTAGTATGAGTCCCTACGAGCAGTACTTC CASSMSPYEQYF
TRBJ1-3 TRBV5-4 NA NA TGTGCCAGCAGCTTGGATGGTCTGAGCTCTGGAAACACCATATATTTT CASSLDGLSSGNTIYF
TRBJ1-2 TRBV6-5 once NA TGTGCCAGCAGTCCCGGGGGTGGCTATGGCTACACCTTC CASSPGGGYGYTF
TRBJ2-7 TRBV18 NA NA TGTGCCAGCAGGGACGTAAGCTCCTACGAGCAGTACTTC CASRDVSSYEQYF
TRBJ2-3 TRBV19 NA NA TGTGCCAGTAGTACAGACCGATATCTGACTACGCAGTATTTT CASSTDRYLTTQYF
TRBJ1-2 TRBV15 NA NA TGTGCCACCAGCATAAATGGAGACGTCTATGGCTACACCTTC CATSINGDVYGYTF
TRBJ2-1 TRBV6-5 NA NA TGTGCCAGCACCCGAGGGGACAATGAGCAGTTCTTC CASTRGDNEQFF
TRBJ2-7 TRBV27 NA NA TGTGCCAGCAGTAACTCCGCCCATCTCCCCCTCGAGCAGTACTTC CASSNSAHLPLEQYF
TRBJ1-1 TRBV30 NA NA TGTGCCTGGAGTTCCGGCAGGGGAGTTACTGAAGCTTTCTTT CAWSSGRGVTEAFF
TRBJ1-2 TRBV28 NA NA TGTGCCAGCAGTTTCCCAGGTGGGAGACAGAGGGGCTACACCTTC CASSFPGGRQRGYTF
TRBJ1-5 TRBV27 NA NA TGTGCCAGCAGTTTAAATGTAGGGCAGCCCCAGCATTTT CASSLNVGQPQHF
TRBJ2-7 TRBV5-4 NA TRBD1 TGTGCCAGCAGCTTGGGACAGGGGAGCTCCTACGAGCAGTACTTC CASSLGQGSSYEQYF
TRBJ1-1 TRBV9 NA NA TGTGCCAGCAGCGAGGGCAGACGGATGAACACTGAAGCTTTCTTT CASSEGRRMNTEAFF
TRBJ1-5 TRBV2 NA NA TGTGCCAGCAGTGGTTTCCTGGCGGGGCAGCCCCAGCATTTT CASSGFLAGQPQHF
TRBJ2-2 TRBV4-2 NA NA TGTGCCAGCAGCCAGAAAAAAACCGGGACGGAGGTCTCCGGGGAGCTGTTTTTT CASSQKKTGTEVSGELFF
TRBJ2-1 TRBV5-1 NA TRBD2 TGCGCCAGCAGCTTGGCGGGCGGGAGTCACAATGAGCAGTTCTTC CASSLAGGSHNEQFF
TRBJ2-2 TRBV27 NA NA TGTGCCAGCTCCCGGTGGAGCTCCTCAAGAACCGGGGAGCTGTTTTTT CASSRWSSSRTGELFF
TRBJ2-5 TRBV6-1 NA NA TGTGCCAGCAGTGGAATTAGCGCCTCAGGAGTCAAGACCCAGTACTTC CASSGISASGVKTQYF
TRBJ1-4 TRBV28 NA TRBD1 TGTGCCAGCACCACGACAGGGGGACTTCGAAAACTGTTTTTT CASTTTGGLRKLFF
TRBJ2-1 TRBV6-5 NA NA TGTGCCAGCAGTCAGACGGAGATCTCCTACAATGAGCAGTTCTTC CASSQTEISYNEQFF
TRBJ1-5 TRBV7-2 NA NA TGTGCCAGCAGCGATACAGGGAGAGGGAATCAGCCCCAGCATTTT CASSDTGRGNQPQHF
TRBJ1-5 TRBV6-6 NA TRBD1 TGTGCCAGCAGTTTTGGGGACAGGGGGAGCAATCAGCCCCAGCATTTT CASSFGDRGSNQPQHF
TRBJ2-1 TRBV7-9 NA NA TGTGCCAGCAGCGTCGCTAGGGACGAGCAGTTCTTC CASSVARDEQFF
TRBJ1-5 TRBV15 NA NA TGTGCCACCAGCAGAGATCAAGCCGCGCGAGTCGCCAATCAGCCCCAGCATTTT CATSRDQAARVANQPQHF
TRBJ2-1 TRBV5-1 once NA TGCGCCAGCAGTTTTACAGGGCCCCCTTACAATGAGCAGTTCTTC CASSFTGPPYNEQFF
TRBJ2-1 TRBV28 NA NA TGTGCCAGCAGTTTACACCACGCCTACAATGAGCAGTTCTTC CASSLHHAYNEQFF
TRBJ1-6 TRBV7-9 NA NA TGTGCCAGCAGCCCAACGGAGGGAGGTTCACCCCTCCACTTT CASSPTEGGSPLHF